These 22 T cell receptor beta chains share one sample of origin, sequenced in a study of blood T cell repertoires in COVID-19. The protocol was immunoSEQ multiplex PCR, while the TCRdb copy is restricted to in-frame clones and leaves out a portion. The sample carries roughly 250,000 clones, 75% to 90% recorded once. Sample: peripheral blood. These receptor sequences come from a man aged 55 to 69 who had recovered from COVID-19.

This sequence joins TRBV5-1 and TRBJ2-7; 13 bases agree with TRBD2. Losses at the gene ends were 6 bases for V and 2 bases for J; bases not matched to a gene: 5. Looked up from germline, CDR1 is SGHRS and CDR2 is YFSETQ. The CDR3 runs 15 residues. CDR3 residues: CASTGLAGSPYEQYF. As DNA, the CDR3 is TGCGCCAGCACGGGACTAGCGGGGAGTCCCTACGAGCAGTACTTC.

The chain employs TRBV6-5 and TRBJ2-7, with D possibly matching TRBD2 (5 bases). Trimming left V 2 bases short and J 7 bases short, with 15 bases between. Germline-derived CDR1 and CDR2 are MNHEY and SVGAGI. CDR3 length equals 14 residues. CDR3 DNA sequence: TGTGCCAGCAGTTACGGAGGCCCGGTCAAAGAGCAGTACTTC. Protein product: CASSYGGPVKEQYF.

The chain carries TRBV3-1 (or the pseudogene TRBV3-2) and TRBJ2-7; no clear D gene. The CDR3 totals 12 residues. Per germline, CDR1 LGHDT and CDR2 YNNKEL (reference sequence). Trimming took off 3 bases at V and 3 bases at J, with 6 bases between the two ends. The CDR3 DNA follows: TGTGCCAGCAGCCAGGCAGACTACGAGCAGTACTTC. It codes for CASSQADYEQYF.

CDR3 coding DNA: TGTGCCAGCAGCCCCCAAGGCCCCGCCGGGGGATCACCCCTCCACTTT. This gives the protein CASSPQGPAGGSPLHF. The chain recombines TRBV11-2 with TRBJ1-6; tentative D call: TRBD1 (5 bases). Germline V CDR1 and CDR2: SGHAT, FQNNGV. Deletions cut 5 bases from V and 10 bases from J, with 21 bases between. The CDR3 sequence is 16 residues long.

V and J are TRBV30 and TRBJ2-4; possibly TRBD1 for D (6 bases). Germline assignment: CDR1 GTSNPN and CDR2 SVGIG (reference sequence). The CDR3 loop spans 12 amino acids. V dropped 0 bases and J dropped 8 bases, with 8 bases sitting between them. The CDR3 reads CAWSVTGDIQYF. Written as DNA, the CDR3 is TGTGCCTGGAGTGTGACAGGAGACATTCAGTACTTC. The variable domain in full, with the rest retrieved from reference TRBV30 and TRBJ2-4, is SQTIHQWPATLVQPVGSPLSLECTVEGTSNPNLYWYRQAAGRGLQLLFYSVGIGQISSEVPQNLSASRPQDRQFILSSKKLLLSDSGFYLCAWSVTGDIQYFGAGTRLSVL.

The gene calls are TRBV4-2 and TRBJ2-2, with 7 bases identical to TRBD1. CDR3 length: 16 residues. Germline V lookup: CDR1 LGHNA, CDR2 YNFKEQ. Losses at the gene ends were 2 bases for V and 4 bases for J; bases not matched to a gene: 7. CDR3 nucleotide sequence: TGTGCCAGCAGCCAACGGACAGGAACCATCACCGGGGAGCTGTTTTTT. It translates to CASSQRTGTITGELFF.

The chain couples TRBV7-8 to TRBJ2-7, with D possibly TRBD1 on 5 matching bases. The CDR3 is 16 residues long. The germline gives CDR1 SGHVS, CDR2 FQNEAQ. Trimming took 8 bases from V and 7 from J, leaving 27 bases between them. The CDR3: CASGRTGSSYNAEQYV. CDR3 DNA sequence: TGTGCCAGCGGCAGAACAGGCTCCAGCTACAACGCGGAGCAGTACGTC.

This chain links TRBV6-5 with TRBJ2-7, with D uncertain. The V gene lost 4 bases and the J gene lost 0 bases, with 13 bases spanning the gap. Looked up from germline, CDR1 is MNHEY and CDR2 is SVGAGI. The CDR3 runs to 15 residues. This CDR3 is CASSFGFFSSYEQYV. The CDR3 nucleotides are TGTGCCAGCAGTTTTGGCTTTTTCAGCTCCTACGAGCAGTACGTC.

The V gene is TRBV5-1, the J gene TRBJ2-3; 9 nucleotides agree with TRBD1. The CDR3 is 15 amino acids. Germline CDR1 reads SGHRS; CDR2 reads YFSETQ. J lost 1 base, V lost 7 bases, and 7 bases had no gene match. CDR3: CASAPRTGGTDTQYF. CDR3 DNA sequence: TGCGCCAGCGCACCCCGGACAGGGGGCACAGATACGCAGTATTTT.

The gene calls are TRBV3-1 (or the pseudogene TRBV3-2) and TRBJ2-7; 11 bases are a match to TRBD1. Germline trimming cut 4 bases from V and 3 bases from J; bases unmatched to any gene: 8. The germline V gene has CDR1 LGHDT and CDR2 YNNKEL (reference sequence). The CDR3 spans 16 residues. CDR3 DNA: TGTGCCAGCAGCCGCAAAACCGGGACAGGGGGCTACGAGCAGTACTTC. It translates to CASSRKTGTGGYEQYF.

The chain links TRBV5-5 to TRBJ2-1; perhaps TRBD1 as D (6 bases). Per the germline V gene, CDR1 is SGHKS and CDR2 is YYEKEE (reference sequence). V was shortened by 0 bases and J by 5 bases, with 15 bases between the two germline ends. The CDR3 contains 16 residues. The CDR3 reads CASSLGLGQGNNEQFF. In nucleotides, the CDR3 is TGTGCCAGCAGCTTGGGATTGGGGCAGGGGAACAATGAGCAGTTCTTC. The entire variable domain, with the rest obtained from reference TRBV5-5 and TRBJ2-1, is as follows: DAGVTQSPTHLIKTRGQQVTLRCSPISGHKSVSWYQQVLGQGPQFIFQYYEKEERGRGNFPDRFSARQFPNYSSELNVNALLLGDSALYLCASSLGLGQGNNEQFFGPGTRLTVL.

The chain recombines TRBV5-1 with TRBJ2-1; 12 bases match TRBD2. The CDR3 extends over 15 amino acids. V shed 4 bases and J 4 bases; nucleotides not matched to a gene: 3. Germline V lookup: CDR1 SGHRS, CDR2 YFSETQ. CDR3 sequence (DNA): TGCGCCAGCAGCCCGGGACTAGCGGGTTACAATGAGCAGTTCTTC. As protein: CASSPGLAGYNEQFF.

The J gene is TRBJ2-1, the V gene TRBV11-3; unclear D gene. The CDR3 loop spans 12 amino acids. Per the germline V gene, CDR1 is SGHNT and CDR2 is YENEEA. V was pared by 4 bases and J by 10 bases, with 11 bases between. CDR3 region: CASSYGFQEQFF. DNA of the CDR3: TGTGCCAGCAGCTACGGGTTCCAAGAGCAGTTCTTC.

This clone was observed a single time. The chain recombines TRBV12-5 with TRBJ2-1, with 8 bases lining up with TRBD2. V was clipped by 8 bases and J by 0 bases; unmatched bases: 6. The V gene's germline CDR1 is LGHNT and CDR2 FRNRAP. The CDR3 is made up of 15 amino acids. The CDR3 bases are TGTGCTAGTATGTTGCGGGGGGCCTCCTACAATGAGCAGTTCTTC. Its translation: CASMLRGASYNEQFF.

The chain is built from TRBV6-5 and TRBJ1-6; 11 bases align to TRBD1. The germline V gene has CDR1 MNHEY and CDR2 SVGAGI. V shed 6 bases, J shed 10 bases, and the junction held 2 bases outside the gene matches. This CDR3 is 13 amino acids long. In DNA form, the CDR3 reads TGTGCCAGCAGGGGGACAGGGGGATCACCCCTCCACTTT. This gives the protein CASRGTGGSPLHF.

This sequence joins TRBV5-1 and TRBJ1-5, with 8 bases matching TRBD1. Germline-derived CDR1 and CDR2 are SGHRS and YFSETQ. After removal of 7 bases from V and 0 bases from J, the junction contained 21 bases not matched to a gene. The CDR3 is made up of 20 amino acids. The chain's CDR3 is CASGLSPGTGPFLSNQPQHF. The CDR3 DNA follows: TGCGCCAGCGGTCTTTCACCCGGGACAGGTCCTTTTCTTAGCAATCAGCCCCAGCATTTT.

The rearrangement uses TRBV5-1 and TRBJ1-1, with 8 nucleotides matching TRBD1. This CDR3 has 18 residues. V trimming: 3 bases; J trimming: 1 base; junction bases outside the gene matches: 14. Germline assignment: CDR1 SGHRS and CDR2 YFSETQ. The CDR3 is CASSSVFRDRKTNTEAFF. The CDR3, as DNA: TGCGCCAGCAGCTCCGTGTTTCGGGACAGGAAAACGAACACTGAAGCTTTCTTT.

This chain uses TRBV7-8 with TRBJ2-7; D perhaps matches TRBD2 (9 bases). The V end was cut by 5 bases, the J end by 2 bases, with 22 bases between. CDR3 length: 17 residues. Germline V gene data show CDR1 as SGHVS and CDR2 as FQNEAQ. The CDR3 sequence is CASSPLAGQVSPYEQYF. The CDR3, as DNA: TGTGCCAGCAGCCCCCTAGCGGGACAGGTATCCCCCTACGAGCAGTACTTC.

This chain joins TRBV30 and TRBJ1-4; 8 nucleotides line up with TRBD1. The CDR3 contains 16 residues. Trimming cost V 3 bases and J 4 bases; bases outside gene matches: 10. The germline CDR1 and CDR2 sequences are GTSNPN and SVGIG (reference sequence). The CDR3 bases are TGTGCCTGGAGACCCGGACAGGGCCTTATTAATGAAAAACTGTTTTTT. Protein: CAWRPGQGLINEKLFF.

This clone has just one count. CDR3 amino acids: CASSLGLTYEQYF. The CDR3 nucleotides read TGTGCCAGCAGCTTAGGGCTGACCTACGAGCAGTACTTC. This chain links TRBV11-3 with TRBJ2-7, with D hard to call. This CDR3 spans 13 amino acids. V lost 1 base and J 2 bases, leaving 6 bases between the germline ends. CDR1 and CDR2 from the germline V gene are SGHNT and YENEEA. The full variable domain, with the rest looked up from reference TRBV11-3 and TRBJ2-7, is EAGVVQSPRYKIIEKKQPVAFWCNPISGHNTLYWYLQNLGQGPELLIRYENEEAVDDSQLPKDRFSAERLKGVDSTLKIQPAELGDSAVYLCASSLGLTYEQYFGPGTRLTVT.

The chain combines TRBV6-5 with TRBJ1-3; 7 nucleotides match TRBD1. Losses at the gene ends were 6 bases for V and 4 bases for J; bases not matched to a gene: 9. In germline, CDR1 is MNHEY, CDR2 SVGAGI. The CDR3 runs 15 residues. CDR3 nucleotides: TGTGCCAGCAGACCCCGGACAGGCTGGGGAAACACCATATATTTT. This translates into CASRPRTGWGNTIYF.

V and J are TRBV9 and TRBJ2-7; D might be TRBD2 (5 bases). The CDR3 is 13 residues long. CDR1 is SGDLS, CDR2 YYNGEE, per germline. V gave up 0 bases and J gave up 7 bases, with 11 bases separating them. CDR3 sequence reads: CASSVASTGEQYF. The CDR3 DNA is TGTGCCAGCAGCGTAGCATCGACGGGAGAGCAGTACTTC. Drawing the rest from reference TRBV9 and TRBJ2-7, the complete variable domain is DSGVTQTPKHLITATGQRVTLRCSPRSGDLSVYWYQQSLDQGLQFLIQYYNGEERAKGNILERFSAQQFPDLHSELNLSSLELGDSALYFCASSVASTGEQYFGPGTRLTVT.